The 30 T cell receptor beta chains below were found in one sample sequenced in a study of blood T cell repertoires in COVID-19. Libraries were prepared by immunoSEQ multiplex PCR; TCRdb keeps only in-frame clonotypes and omits some of them. The sample holds about 200,000 clones, about 82% seen once. The source material was peripheral blood. The receptors derive from an elderly woman with acute or convalescent COVID-19.

The V and J genes are TRBV7-3 and TRBJ1-1; the D is unclear. The length of the CDR3 is 13 residues. The V end lost 5 bases, the J end lost 0 bases, and 7 bases lay between the germline ends. Germline values: CDR1 SGHTA, CDR2 FQGTGA. The CDR3: CASSPDLNTEAFF. CDR3 coding DNA: TGTGCCAGCAGCCCGGACTTGAACACTGAAGCTTTCTTT.

CDR3 sequence (DNA): TGTGCCAGCAGTTTAAACCGAGGAATGTCCCAGCATTTT. Translation: CASSLNRGMSQHF. The chain combines TRBV12-3 or TRBV12-4 with TRBJ1-5; D remains ambiguous. The CDR3 spans 13 residues. V was trimmed by 2 bases and J by 11 bases, leaving 13 bases between them.

This chain uses TRBV9 with TRBJ1-2; TRBD1 aligns across 7 bases. The V segment lost 5 bases and the J segment 4 bases; nucleotides outside the gene matches: 2. The CDR3 is 12 amino acids. Germline CDR1 is SGDLS and CDR2 is YYNGEE. The DNA for the CDR3 is TGTGCCAGCAGTCGGGACAGCTATGGCTACACCTTC. Protein: CASSRDSYGYTF.

The rearrangement links TRBV6-5 to TRBJ2-3; TRBD1 might be the D (8 bases). Germline V gives CDR1 MNHEY, CDR2 SVGAGI. The CDR3 sequence is 14 residues long. Trimming took off 5 bases at V and 4 bases at J, with 13 bases between the two ends. The CDR3, as DNA: TGTGCCAGCAGTCAACAGGGGGGGGCAGATACGCAGTATTTT. This gives the protein CASSQQGGADTQYF.

The CDR3 here is CASSQGRQEDGYTF. The CDR3 DNA follows: TGTGCCAGCAGCCAAGGAAGGCAGGAGGATGGCTACACCTTC. The chain has TRBV3-1 (or the pseudogene TRBV3-2) and TRBJ1-2; D remains ambiguous. This CDR3 is 14 amino acids long. The germline V and J ends were trimmed by 1 base and 6 bases, with 12 bases remaining between them. CDR1 is LGHDT, CDR2 YNNKEL, per germline (reference sequence).

The J gene is TRBJ1-6, the V gene TRBV12-3 or TRBV12-4; unclear D gene. Trimming took off 4 bases at V and 7 bases at J, with 8 bases between the two ends. CDR3 length: 13 residues. CDR3 sequence (DNA): TGTGCCAGCAGTTCCTTTGTGAATTCACCCCTCCACTTT. Its protein product is CASSSFVNSPLHF.

The V gene is TRBV5-1, the J gene TRBJ1-5, with 8 bases identical to TRBD1. CDR1 is SGHRS and CDR2 is YFSETQ in the germline V gene. The CDR3 is made up of 14 amino acids. V lost 4 bases and J lost 5; bases outside the gene matches: 5. The CDR3 loop reads CASSPLTGDQPQHF. The CDR3 bases are TGCGCCAGCAGCCCGTTGACAGGGGATCAGCCCCAGCATTTT.

V gene TRBV11-3 combines with J gene TRBJ2-1, with 7 bases matching TRBD2. Germline CDR1 and CDR2: SGHNT and YENEEA. V lost 0 bases to trimming and J lost 3 bases; unmatched junction nucleotides: 5. This CDR3 spans 16 amino acids. DNA of the CDR3: TGTGCCAGCAGCTTAGACGGGGGGAATGTCTACAATGAGCAGTTCTTC. This sequence encodes CASSLDGGNVYNEQFF.

The V gene is TRBV6-5, the J gene TRBJ2-1, with a tentative D call TRBD2 (6 bases). CDR1 and CDR2 (germline): MNHEY, SVGAGI. The CDR3 extends over 13 amino acids. V lost 6 bases to trimming and J lost 12 bases, with 18 bases between them. CDR3 residues: CASRRTRESGQFF. In nucleotides, the CDR3 is TGTGCCAGCAGACGAACCCGGGAGTCTGGGCAGTTCTTC.

This chain joins TRBV9 and TRBJ2-3; possible D gene TRBD1, 5 bases. Germline V gene sequence: CDR1 SGDLS, CDR2 YYNGEE. V was pared by 0 bases and J by 0 bases, with 20 bases between. This CDR3 comprises 19 residues. This CDR3 is CASSVVRGTGRASTDTQYF. As DNA, the CDR3 is TGTGCCAGCAGCGTAGTAAGGGGAACGGGCCGCGCTAGCACAGATACGCAGTATTTT.

Only one count was recorded for this clone. This chain uses TRBV5-6 with TRBJ1-2, with TRBD1 matching over 7 bases. The CDR3 covers 14 residues. CDR1 and CDR2 (germline): SGHDT, YYEEEE. V was pared by 4 bases and J by 3 bases, with 6 bases of the junction left unmatched. In DNA, the CDR3 is TGTGCCAGCAGCCTCGGACAGGTCGACTATGGCTACACCTTC. Protein sequence: CASSLGQVDYGYTF.

This chain links TRBV9 with TRBJ2-3, with D perhaps matching TRBD2 (5 bases). The CDR3 is made up of 19 amino acids. V was clipped by 0 bases and J by 0 bases, with 20 bases between them. Looked up from germline, CDR1 is SGDLS and CDR2 is YYNGEE. The CDR3 region is CASSVDEGSLTLSTDTQYF. CDR3 bases: TGTGCCAGCAGCGTAGATGAGGGATCCCTTACCCTTAGCACAGATACGCAGTATTTT. Full variable domain (missing parts from reference TRBV9 and TRBJ2-3): DSGVTQTPKHLITATGQRVTLRCSPRSGDLSVYWYQQSLDQGLQFLIQYYNGEERAKGNILERFSAQQFPDLHSELNLSSLELGDSALYFCASSVDEGSLTLSTDTQYFGPGTRLTVL.

The chain has TRBV3-1 (or the pseudogene TRBV3-2) and TRBJ2-6; D is unresolved. This CDR3 is built from 12 residues. CDR1 LGHDT and CDR2 YNNKEL come from the germline V gene (reference sequence). V dropped 7 bases and J dropped 1 base, with 2 bases sitting between them. CDR3 in DNA: TGTGCCAGCACTTCTGGGGCCAACGTCCTGACTTTC. This sequence encodes CASTSGANVLTF.

The V call is TRBV28, the J call TRBJ2-7; 7 bases map to TRBD1. The CDR3 extends over 15 amino acids. The germline V gene encodes CDR1 MDHEN and CDR2 SYDVKM. Trimming cost V 6 bases and J 3 bases; bases outside gene matches: 11. CDR3 in DNA: TGTGCCAGCAGCCCCGACAGGGTTTTTAACTACGAGCAGTACTTC. Encoded protein: CASSPDRVFNYEQYF.

The V call is TRBV19, the J call TRBJ1-1, with D unclear. The V and J ends lost 8 bases and 0 bases respectively, with 10 bases between them. The CDR3 totals 13 residues. The germline gives CDR1 LNHDA, CDR2 SQIVND (reference sequence). The CDR3 bases are TGTGCCAGTCGATTTACAGTGAACACTGAAGCTTTCTTT. This codes for CASRFTVNTEAFF.

The chain combines TRBV20-1 with TRBJ1-3; weak D call: TRBD1 (6 bases). Per germline, CDR1 DFQATT and CDR2 SNEGSKA (reference sequence). The CDR3 loop spans 16 amino acids. The germline V and J ends were trimmed by 3 bases and 4 bases, with 19 bases remaining between them. CDR3: CSASDVQGSTGNTIYF. The CDR3 nucleotides read TGCAGTGCTAGTGACGTTCAGGGGAGCACAGGAAACACCATATATTTT.

The chain has TRBV7-9 and TRBJ2-1, with TRBD1 as a possible D gene (7 bases). With 5 bases removed from V and 2 bases from J, the gap between germline ends came to 13 bases. This CDR3 spans 15 amino acids. Germline values: CDR1 SEHNR, CDR2 FQNEAQ (reference sequence). The CDR3 region is CASSQGGSTYNEQFF. In DNA form, the CDR3 reads TGTGCCAGCAGCCAGGGGGGATCTACCTACAATGAGCAGTTCTTC.

The chain has TRBV6-2 or TRBV6-3 and TRBJ2-7; 9 bases line up with TRBD1. CDR1 is MNHEY and CDR2 is SVGEGT in the germline V gene. CDR3 length: 15 amino acids. Trimming removed 5 bases from V and 5 bases from J; junction bases left unmatched: 10. The CDR3 is CASSTRDRVSHEQYF. The CDR3 DNA reads TGTGCCAGCAGTACAAGGGACAGGGTATCGCACGAGCAGTACTTC.

This chain connects TRBV6-5 to TRBJ1-3; D not certain. The CDR3 runs to 15 residues. Germline CDR1 MNHEY, CDR2 SVGAGI. Trimming cost V 5 bases and J 0 bases, with 11 bases left between them. The CDR3 sequence: CASSRTGSSGNTIYF. The DNA of the CDR3 is TGTGCCAGCAGTCGGACTGGGAGCTCTGGAAACACCATATATTTT.

The sample holds a few counts of this clone. The rearrangement uses TRBV5-6 and TRBJ1-5, with 9 bases aligning to TRBD1. V lost 6 bases and J lost 1; bases outside the gene matches: 14. Germline V CDR1 and CDR2: SGHDT, YYEEEE. The CDR3 has 18 amino acids. In DNA, the CDR3 is TGTGCCAGCACCTTCGGGGCGACAGGGGGTTTGAGCAATCAGCCCCAGCATTTT. This encodes CASTFGATGGLSNQPQHF.

Comment on this clone: In the same sample, other DNA sequences code for this CDR3. The CDR3 DNA reads TGCGCCAGCAGCTTGGCCGGGAACACTGAAGCTTTCTTT. Its translation is CASSLAGNTEAFF. The chain employs TRBV5-1 and TRBJ1-1; D not resolved. From germline, CDR1 is SGHRS and CDR2 YFSETQ. This CDR3 has 13 amino acids. V was shortened by 0 bases and J by 1 base, with 4 bases between the two germline ends.

The chain couples TRBV19 to TRBJ1-2; 12 bases line up with TRBD1. The CDR3 loop spans 17 amino acids. CDR1 and CDR2 from the germline V gene are LNHDA and SQIVND (reference sequence). The trim removed 6 bases at V and 4 bases at J, leaving 12 bases unmatched. The chain's CDR3 is CASSPGTGGPNLYGYTF. The CDR3 DNA is TGTGCCAGTAGCCCAGGGACAGGGGGCCCTAATCTCTATGGCTACACCTTC. Based on the CDR3 plus reference TRBV19 and TRBJ1-2, the full variable domain is DGGITQSPKYLFRKEGQNVTLSCEQNLNHDAMYWYRQDPGQGLRLIYYSQIVNDFQKGDIAEGYSVSREKKESFPLTVTSAQKNPTAFYLCASSPGTGGPNLYGYTFGSGTRLTVV.

The chain couples TRBV5-1 to TRBJ2-7; 8 nucleotides align to TRBD1. The V segment lost 4 bases and the J segment 4 bases; nucleotides outside the gene matches: 10. This CDR3 region has 15 residues. CDR1 is SGHRS and CDR2 is YFSETQ in the germline V gene. The CDR3 loop reads CASSPTGASLYEQYF. CDR3 nucleotide sequence: TGCGCCAGCAGCCCGACAGGGGCCTCCCTTTACGAGCAGTACTTC.

V and J are TRBV6-5 and TRBJ2-2; possibly TRBD1 for D (6 bases). In germline, CDR1 is MNHEY, CDR2 SVGAGI. V dropped 4 bases and J dropped 0 bases, with 6 bases sitting between them. The CDR3 runs to 14 residues. CDR3 loop: CASSSGANTGELFF. The CDR3 DNA is TGTGCCAGCAGTTCAGGGGCGAACACCGGGGAGCTGTTTTTT.

The genes are TRBV5-1 and TRBJ2-2, with TRBD1 matching 8 bases. Losses at the gene ends were 0 bases for V and 3 bases for J; bases not matched to a gene: 1. This CDR3 region has 15 residues. Germline V lookup: CDR1 SGHRS, CDR2 YFSETQ. Here the CDR3 DNA reads TGCGCCAGCAGCTTGGGACAGGGGTACACCGGGGAGCTGTTTTTT. Translated, it gives CASSLGQGYTGELFF.

The chain carries TRBV7-9 and TRBJ2-3; possible D gene TRBD2, 6 bases. Germline V gives CDR1 SEHNR, CDR2 FQNEAQ (reference sequence). Trimming cost V 5 bases and J 2 bases, with 17 bases left between them. This CDR3 contains 16 residues. The DNA for the CDR3 is TGTGCCAGCAGCCGAGCGGGTAGGGGCCTCACAGATACGCAGTATTTT. It yields the protein CASSRAGRGLTDTQYF.

This rearrangement joins TRBV6-5 to TRBJ2-5; 11 bases align to TRBD2. V was clipped by 4 bases and J by 3 bases; unmatched bases: 7. The CDR3 has 16 amino acids. The germline V gene encodes CDR1 MNHEY and CDR2 SVGAGI. The CDR3 bases are TGTGCCAGCAGTTCTATAGCGGGAGGGCCGGAAGAGACCCAGTACTTC. Encoded protein: CASSSIAGGPEETQYF.

J is TRBJ1-1 and V is TRBV6-6; 7 bases align to TRBD1. Per the germline V gene, CDR1 is MNHNY and CDR2 is SVGAGI (reference sequence). This CDR3 region has 15 residues. V dropped 6 bases and J dropped 5; count of bases not matched to a gene: 12. The CDR3 DNA reads TGTGCCAGCAGCCTTTCTCCTATACAGGGGACTGAAGCTTTCTTT. This encodes CASSLSPIQGTEAFF.

The chain links TRBV27 to TRBJ2-5; 7 bases align to TRBD2. The V and J ends lost 1 base and 0 bases, in that order; junction bases with no gene match: 2. Germline-derived CDR1 and CDR2 are MNHEY and SMNVEV (reference sequence). The CDR3 runs 15 residues. The CDR3 here is CASSLFGGYQETQYF. In nucleotides, the CDR3 is TGTGCCAGCAGTTTATTCGGGGGGTACCAAGAGACCCAGTACTTC.

The chain carries TRBV19 and TRBJ1-3; D may be TRBD1 (6 bases). The CDR3 is made up of 15 amino acids. V lost 7 bases and J 4 bases, leaving 17 bases between the germline ends. Germline V gene sequence: CDR1 LNHDA, CDR2 SQIVND (reference sequence). Here the CDR3 reads CASTQMAQGGNTIYF. The CDR3 nucleotides are TGTGCCAGTACCCAGATGGCACAGGGAGGAAACACCATATATTTT.